This TCR beta chain is drawn from a study of Graves' ophthalmopathy and Graves' hyperthyroidism. Trimming took off 4 bases at V and 5 bases at J, with 18 bases between the two ends. The CDR3 loop spans 15 amino acids. Germline V gene data show CDR1 as LNHDA and CDR2 as SQIVND (reference sequence). A duration under 3 months, NOSPECS ≥4, CAS ≥3 and moderate-to-severe activity characterized the donors with ophthalmopathy. Study-level findings and limits: In blood, most expanded thyroid clonotypes above 0.001 frequency were also detected.

RNA transcripts yielded amplified TCR beta CDR3 regions. After a first-round RT-PCR with HTBI primers, a second-round multiplex PCR was run. TCRdb processed the multiplex PCR reads anew with MiXCR; each CDR3 protein has one entry. The table records about 220,000 distinct CDR3 sequences, about a fifth of them present only once. This clonotype showed up just once. Its antigen remains unidentified. V gene TRBV19 combines with J gene TRBJ2-7; the D gene is possibly TRBD1 (5 bases). The sequence derives from a woman aged 50 to 60 with Graves' ophthalmopathy. The specimen was peripheral blood. This CDR3 is CASSTYRSTRHEQYF. In DNA form, the CDR3 reads TGTGCCAGTAGTACCTACAGGTCCACGCGTCACGAGCAGTACTTC. Full variable domain (remainder filled in from reference TRBV19 and TRBJ2-7): DGGITQSPKYLFRKEGQNVTLSCEQNLNHDAMYWYRQDPGQGLRLIYYSQIVNDFQKGDIAEGYSVSREKKESFPLTVTSAQKNPTAFYLCASSTYRSTRHEQYFGPGTRLTVT.